The rows below give T cell receptor beta chains drawn from one sample of a study of T cells after yellow fever vaccination. TCRdb redid the calling of the 5' RACE reads with MiXCR, one entry per CDR3 protein. The table has roughly 310,000 distinct CDR3 sequences, roughly 8.7% seen once. The sequences come from PBMCs, collected on the day of the first yellow fever vaccination. Receptors were obtained from a man aged 18 to 29 who received the YFV17D yellow fever vaccine. The CDR3 runs from the conserved cysteine through the conserved F or W. Each record gives: J gene, D gene, V gene, clone size, CDR3 length, CDR3 DNA, CDR3 protein. The D gene is left open where the match is weak. Only some rows state a clone size, as once, few, many or a class for expanded clones.

j_call: TRBJ2-1
d_call: TRBD2
v_call: TRBV3-1
clone_size: .
cdr3_length: 16
cdr3_nt: TGTGCCAGCAGCCAAGATTGGGCGGCTAGCGGTTCGATAGAGTTCTTC
cdr3_aa: CASSQDWAASGSIEFF

j_call: TRBJ2-2
d_call: TRBD2
v_call: TRBV12-3/TRBV12-4
clone_size: few
cdr3_length: 15
cdr3_nt: TGTGCCAGCATGCCTTGGGGGGGGATTTCCGGGGAGCTGTTTTTT
cdr3_aa: CASMPWGGISGELFF

j_call: TRBJ2-7
d_call: .
v_call: TRBV4-1
clone_size: .
cdr3_length: 14
cdr3_nt: TGCGCCAGCAGCCAAGTTCCCTTAACCTACGAGCAGTACTTC
cdr3_aa: CASSQVPLTYEQYF

j_call: TRBJ2-2
d_call: .
v_call: TRBV7-3
clone_size: .
cdr3_length: 15
cdr3_nt: TGTGCCAGTCAACCGGACAGCCGGAACACCGGGGAGCTGTTTTTT
cdr3_aa: CASQPDSRNTGELFF

j_call: TRBJ2-2
d_call: .
v_call: TRBV5-1
clone_size: many
cdr3_length: 14
cdr3_nt: TGCGCCAGCGGGGTGGGAACAAGGACCGGGGAGCTGTTTTTT
cdr3_aa: CASGVGTRTGELFF

j_call: TRBJ2-1
d_call: TRBD1
v_call: TRBV5-1
clone_size: few
cdr3_length: 15
cdr3_nt: TGCGCCAGCAGCGGTCGGCAGGGGGCTAGGAGTGAGCAGTTCTTC
cdr3_aa: CASSGRQGARSEQFF

j_call: TRBJ2-5
d_call: .
v_call: TRBV30
clone_size: .
cdr3_length: 14
cdr3_nt: TGTGCCTGGAGTAAAGGGACGACGGAGGAGACCCAGTACTTC
cdr3_aa: CAWSKGTTEETQYF

j_call: TRBJ1-1
d_call: .
v_call: TRBV12-3/TRBV12-4
clone_size: .
cdr3_length: 14
cdr3_nt: TGTGCCAGCAGTTTGGAGTCGGGGAACACTGAAGCTTTCTTT
cdr3_aa: CASSLESGNTEAFF

j_call: TRBJ2-4
d_call: .
v_call: TRBV28
clone_size: few
cdr3_length: 15
cdr3_nt: TGTGCCAGCAGTCGGAGCGCAGGGCTTCGAAACATTCAGTACTTC
cdr3_aa: CASSRSAGLRNIQYF

j_call: TRBJ1-2
d_call: TRBD1
v_call: TRBV7-9
clone_size: .
cdr3_length: 15
cdr3_nt: TGTGCCAGCAGCTTAGGGCGAGGGACAGGGGATGGCTACACCTTC
cdr3_aa: CASSLGRGTGDGYTF

j_call: TRBJ1-1
d_call: TRBD1
v_call: TRBV24-1
clone_size: few
cdr3_length: 18
cdr3_nt: TGTGCCACCAGTGATTCCCGGGACAGGGGAATTAGGAAACCTGAAGCTTTCTTT
cdr3_aa: CATSDSRDRGIRKPEAFF

j_call: TRBJ1-3
d_call: .
v_call: TRBV20-1
clone_size: .
cdr3_length: 12
cdr3_nt: TGCGCCCCGTCCGGTTCTGGAAACACCATATATTTT
cdr3_aa: CAPSGSGNTIYF

j_call: TRBJ2-2
d_call: .
v_call: TRBV29-1
clone_size: .
cdr3_length: 12
cdr3_nt: TGCAGCGTTGTGTGGGAGACCGGGGAGCTGTTTTTT
cdr3_aa: CSVVWETGELFF

j_call: TRBJ1-6
d_call: .
v_call: TRBV27
clone_size: few
cdr3_length: 13
cdr3_nt: TGTGCCAGCAGTTTCGGGGCGAATTCACCCCTCCACTTT
cdr3_aa: CASSFGANSPLHF

j_call: TRBJ1-4
d_call: .
v_call: TRBV18
clone_size: few
cdr3_length: 13
cdr3_nt: TGTGCCAGCTCACCCGGGCAGGGAGAAAAACTGTTTTTT
cdr3_aa: CASSPGQGEKLFF

j_call: TRBJ2-1
d_call: .
v_call: TRBV20-1
clone_size: few
cdr3_length: 15
cdr3_nt: TGCAGTGTGTTACACTCGAAAGGCTCCTACAATGAGCAGTTCTTC
cdr3_aa: CSVLHSKGSYNEQFF

j_call: TRBJ2-5
d_call: TRBD1
v_call: TRBV7-9
clone_size: .
cdr3_length: 14
cdr3_nt: TGTGCCGGCAGCACTGACAGGGTCTTGGAGACCCAGTACTTC
cdr3_aa: CAGSTDRVLETQYF

j_call: TRBJ2-7
d_call: .
v_call: TRBV5-1
clone_size: few
cdr3_length: 15
cdr3_nt: TGCGCCAGCAGCACCCAACCTCGTCAATCCTACGAGCAGTACTTC
cdr3_aa: CASSTQPRQSYEQYF

j_call: TRBJ1-2
d_call: .
v_call: TRBV5-6
clone_size: few
cdr3_length: 14
cdr3_nt: TGTGCCAGCAGCTTTCCCCAGGGGTTTAGAGGCTACACCTTC
cdr3_aa: CASSFPQGFRGYTF

j_call: TRBJ1-5
d_call: .
v_call: TRBV30
clone_size: .
cdr3_length: 14
cdr3_nt: TGTGCCTGGGCCACCGGGACCGTCAATCAGCCCCAGCATTTT
cdr3_aa: CAWATGTVNQPQHF

j_call: TRBJ2-5
d_call: .
v_call: TRBV5-1
clone_size: few
cdr3_length: 15
cdr3_nt: TGCGCCAGCAGCTTGACCGGGGGAAGTCGAGAGACCCAGTACTTC
cdr3_aa: CASSLTGGSRETQYF

j_call: TRBJ2-5
d_call: .
v_call: TRBV12-3/TRBV12-4
clone_size: many
cdr3_length: 14
cdr3_nt: TGTGCCAGCAGCCCCCCAGGGGCCCAAGAGACCCAGTACTTC
cdr3_aa: CASSPPGAQETQYF

j_call: TRBJ1-1
d_call: TRBD1
v_call: TRBV5-6
clone_size: few
cdr3_length: 14
cdr3_nt: TGTGCCAGCAGCTGGGGACAGAGGAACACTGAAGCTTTCTTT
cdr3_aa: CASSWGQRNTEAFF

j_call: TRBJ1-1
d_call: .
v_call: TRBV6-5
clone_size: .
cdr3_length: 14
cdr3_nt: TGTGCCAGCAGTTACTCAGGGGGAGGCACTGAAGCTTTCTTT
cdr3_aa: CASSYSGGGTEAFF

j_call: TRBJ2-1
d_call: .
v_call: TRBV18
clone_size: few
cdr3_length: 15
cdr3_nt: TGTGCCAGCTCACCACCAGGCCATCAGTACAATGAGCAGTTCTTC
cdr3_aa: CASSPPGHQYNEQFF

j_call: TRBJ1-1
d_call: .
v_call: TRBV5-1
clone_size: few
cdr3_length: 16
cdr3_nt: TGCGCCAGCAGTCCTATGGGGGGCGCGGAGAGCACTGAAGCTTTCTTT
cdr3_aa: CASSPMGGAESTEAFF

j_call: TRBJ1-1
d_call: .
v_call: TRBV30
clone_size: few
cdr3_length: 13
cdr3_nt: TGTGCCTGGGGGGGTTTTTTTAACACTGAAGCTTTCTTT
cdr3_aa: CAWGGFFNTEAFF

j_call: TRBJ1-3
d_call: .
v_call: TRBV12-3/TRBV12-4
clone_size: few
cdr3_length: 15
cdr3_nt: TGTGCCAGCAGTTTATTTCAGGGATCTGGAAACACCATATATTTT
cdr3_aa: CASSLFQGSGNTIYF

j_call: TRBJ1-1
d_call: .
v_call: TRBV6-5
clone_size: few
cdr3_length: 17
cdr3_nt: TGTGCCAGCAGTTACGGGGCGGAGAAGAAGATGAACACTGAAGCTTTCTTT
cdr3_aa: CASSYGAEKKMNTEAFF

j_call: TRBJ2-1
d_call: .
v_call: TRBV19
clone_size: .
cdr3_length: 12
cdr3_nt: TGTGCCAGTAGTATGTCCATAGGGGTGCGGTTCTTC
cdr3_aa: CASSMSIGVRFF

j_call: TRBJ1-6
d_call: .
v_call: TRBV7-2
clone_size: few
cdr3_length: 15
cdr3_nt: TGTGCCAGCAGCTTAGAAGCAGGGCCCATTTCACCCCTCCACTTT
cdr3_aa: CASSLEAGPISPLHF

j_call: TRBJ1-1
d_call: .
v_call: TRBV12-3/TRBV12-4
clone_size: .
cdr3_length: 12
cdr3_nt: TGTGCCAGCAGTTTCAGCCCCGGGGGTGTTTTCTTT
cdr3_aa: CASSFSPGGVFF

j_call: TRBJ2-1
d_call: TRBD1
v_call: TRBV29-1
clone_size: .
cdr3_length: 15
cdr3_nt: TGCAGCGTGCCACCCAGGGGGCGCTCCTACAATGAGCAGTTCTTC
cdr3_aa: CSVPPRGRSYNEQFF

j_call: TRBJ1-1
d_call: .
v_call: TRBV27
clone_size: many
cdr3_length: 14
cdr3_nt: TGTGCCAGCAGTTTCGGGGGTGGGATCACTGAAGCTTTCTTT
cdr3_aa: CASSFGGGITEAFF

j_call: TRBJ2-2
d_call: .
v_call: TRBV7-9
clone_size: few
cdr3_length: 15
cdr3_nt: TGTGCCAGCACCCTTGGGACCCGGAACACCGGGGAGCTGTTTTTT
cdr3_aa: CASTLGTRNTGELFF

j_call: TRBJ2-3
d_call: .
v_call: TRBV5-1
clone_size: .
cdr3_length: 16
cdr3_nt: TGCGCCAGCAGCTTGTCTAAGCGGGCTATCACAGATACGCAGTATTTT
cdr3_aa: CASSLSKRAITDTQYF

j_call: TRBJ2-3
d_call: TRBD2
v_call: TRBV4-3
clone_size: few
cdr3_length: 16
cdr3_nt: TGCGCCAGCAGCCAAGATTCTAGCGGGGGGTTTTATACGCAGTATTTT
cdr3_aa: CASSQDSSGGFYTQYF

j_call: TRBJ1-3
d_call: .
v_call: TRBV12-3/TRBV12-4
clone_size: .
cdr3_length: 17
cdr3_nt: TGTGCCAGCAGTGCCAGAAATCGGGCCCTGGCCGGAAACACCATATATTTT
cdr3_aa: CASSARNRALAGNTIYF

j_call: TRBJ1-4
d_call: .
v_call: TRBV20-1
clone_size: .
cdr3_length: 13
cdr3_nt: TGCAGTGCGTTACAGGGTACTAATGAAAAACTGTTTTTT
cdr3_aa: CSALQGTNEKLFF

j_call: TRBJ1-1
d_call: .
v_call: TRBV7-2
clone_size: few
cdr3_length: 13
cdr3_nt: TGTGCCAGCAGCTTGCTACAGGGACTTGAAGCTTTCTTT
cdr3_aa: CASSLLQGLEAFF

j_call: TRBJ2-1
d_call: .
v_call: TRBV11-2
clone_size: few
cdr3_length: 15
cdr3_nt: TGTGCCAGCAGAAGACGGGGACTCCCCGGGAATGAGCAGTTCTTC
cdr3_aa: CASRRRGLPGNEQFF

j_call: TRBJ2-7
d_call: TRBD1
v_call: TRBV7-2
clone_size: .
cdr3_length: 13
cdr3_nt: TGTGCCAGCAGCACACTACAGGGGTACGAGCAGTACTTC
cdr3_aa: CASSTLQGYEQYF

j_call: TRBJ2-3
d_call: TRBD2
v_call: TRBV7-2
clone_size: few
cdr3_length: 15
cdr3_nt: TGTGCCAGCAGCTTATTTGCGGGGGACACAGATACGCAGTATTTT
cdr3_aa: CASSLFAGDTDTQYF

j_call: TRBJ1-1
d_call: .
v_call: TRBV12-3/TRBV12-4
clone_size: many
cdr3_length: 14
cdr3_nt: TGTGCCAGCACCCGTATGGCCGGGAACACTGAAGCTTTCTTT
cdr3_aa: CASTRMAGNTEAFF

j_call: TRBJ2-1
d_call: TRBD2
v_call: TRBV20-1
clone_size: .
cdr3_length: 15
cdr3_nt: TGCAGTGCCGCCTCTAGAACGGGGGGGCATAGTGAGCAGTTCTTC
cdr3_aa: CSAASRTGGHSEQFF

j_call: TRBJ1-1
d_call: .
v_call: TRBV6-5
clone_size: few
cdr3_length: 13
cdr3_nt: TGTGCCAGCAGCTCTCGAGGACGGACTGAAGCTTTCTTT
cdr3_aa: CASSSRGRTEAFF

j_call: TRBJ1-2
d_call: TRBD1
v_call: TRBV7-2
clone_size: .
cdr3_length: 14
cdr3_nt: TGTGCCAGCAGCCCCCGACAGGGATTTTATGGCTACACCTTC
cdr3_aa: CASSPRQGFYGYTF